The sequence of this T cell receptor (beta chain) was determined in a study of T cell repertoires in ileal Crohn's disease. Study-level background: Postoperative therapy was given to about half: about ten thiopurines, 18 anti-TNF agents.

CDR1 MGHDK and CDR2 SYGVNS come from the germline V gene. After removal of 4 bases from V and 8 bases from J, the junction contained 10 bases not matched to a gene. The CDR3 is 15 amino acids. Profiling relied on immunoSEQ multiplex PCR, and the TCRdb table lists in-frame clones only, not all of them. The sample holds about 2,400 clones, about 70% seen once. Whole-study findings and limits: Sorted CD8 T cells held more high-frequency clones than CD4.

Of note for this clone: Its antigen is as yet unknown.

This TCR was recovered from an adult with Crohn's disease. V is TRBV25-1 and J is TRBJ1-4, with 7 bases matching TRBD1. The material sequenced was ileal tissue. The CDR3 is CASSVGDRVKEKLFF. The CDR3 region has the DNA TGTGCCAGCAGTGTCGGTGACAGGGTTAAGGAAAAACTGTTTTTT.